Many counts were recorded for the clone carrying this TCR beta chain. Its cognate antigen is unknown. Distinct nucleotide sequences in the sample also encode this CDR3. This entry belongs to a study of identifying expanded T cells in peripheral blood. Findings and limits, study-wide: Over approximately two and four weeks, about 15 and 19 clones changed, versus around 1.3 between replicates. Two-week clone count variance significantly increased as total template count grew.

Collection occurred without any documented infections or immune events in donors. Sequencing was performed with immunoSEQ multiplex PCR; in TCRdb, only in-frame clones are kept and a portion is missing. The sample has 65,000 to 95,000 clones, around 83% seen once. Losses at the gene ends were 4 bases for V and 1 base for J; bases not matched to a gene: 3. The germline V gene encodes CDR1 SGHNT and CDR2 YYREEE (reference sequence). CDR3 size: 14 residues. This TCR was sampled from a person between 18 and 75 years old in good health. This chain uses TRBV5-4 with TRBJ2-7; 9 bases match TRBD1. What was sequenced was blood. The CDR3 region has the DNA TGTGCCAGCAGCAGAGGGACAGGGTCCTACGAGCAGTACTTC. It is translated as CASSRGTGSYEQYF.